These 15 T cell receptor beta chains came from one sample sequenced in a study of blood T cell repertoires in COVID-19. TCRdb's table, derived via immunoSEQ multiplex PCR, lists solely in-frame clones and lacks some. The sample consists of 250,000 to 400,000 clones, 90% of them appearing once. Sequenced: peripheral blood. Receptor source: a woman younger than 45 with COVID-19, enrolled during active disease.

The V call is TRBV15, the J call TRBJ2-1; the D gene is possibly TRBD2 (5 bases). The germline CDR1 and CDR2 sequences are LNHNV and YYDKDF (reference sequence). Between the trimmed V and J ends, which lost 5 bases and 8 bases, there was a span of 19 bases. This CDR3 contains 15 residues. CDR3 nucleotide sequence: TGTGCCACCAGCCCCCGAGTTTTGGCGGGTGATGAGCAGTTCTTC. Its protein product is CATSPRVLAGDEQFF.

This clone showed up just once. CDR3 residues: CASSTVAGTEAFF. The DNA for the CDR3 is TGTGCCAGCAGCACGGTCGCAGGGACTGAAGCTTTCTTT. This chain joins TRBV2 and TRBJ1-1, with D perhaps TRBD1 (5 bases). CDR3 length: 13 amino acids. The V gene lost 6 bases and the J gene lost 5 bases, with 13 bases spanning the gap. The V gene's germline CDR1 is SNHLY and CDR2 FYNNEI.

The genes are TRBV10-1 and TRBJ2-7, with D tentatively TRBD2 (5 bases). The CDR3 covers 15 residues. Per the germline V gene, CDR1 is WNHNN and CDR2 is SYGVQD (reference sequence). Deletions cut 4 bases from V and 0 bases from J, with 13 bases between. The CDR3 region has the DNA TGCGCCAGCAGTGGACCCCCGGCGGGCTCCTACGAGCAGTACTTC. This translates into CASSGPPAGSYEQYF.

The chain carries TRBV5-4 and TRBJ2-5; weak D call: TRBD1 (6 bases). Trimming left V 4 bases short and J 4 bases short, with 14 bases between. Germline values: CDR1 SGHNT, CDR2 YYREEE (reference sequence). CDR3 length: 14 amino acids. The CDR3 coding sequence is TGTGCCAGCAGCACAGGGAAGGGTGGAGAGACCCAGTACTTC. Amino acids: CASSTGKGGETQYF.

The chain combines TRBV6-1 with TRBJ1-4; TRBD1 is a possible D gene (5 bases). The CDR3 contains 13 residues. The germline CDR1 and CDR2 sequences are MNHNS and SASEGT. Trimming removed 6 bases at V and 7 bases at J, with 12 bases between. The CDR3 loop is CASRHDGGEKLFF. For the CDR3, the DNA is TGTGCCAGCAGACACGACGGGGGTGAAAAACTGTTTTTT.

The chain uses TRBV6-5 and TRBJ1-1; 10 nucleotides match TRBD1. The CDR3 is 15 amino acids. CDR1 is MNHEY and CDR2 is SVGAGI in the germline V gene. With 4 bases clipped from V and 4 bases from J, the junction kept 6 bases outside the gene matches. CDR3 DNA: TGTGCCAGCAGTTTCGGACAGGGGGTGACCACTGAAGCTTTCTTT. Protein: CASSFGQGVTTEAFF.

V gene TRBV3-1 (or the pseudogene TRBV3-2) combines with J gene TRBJ2-7, with D possibly matching TRBD2 (6 bases). This CDR3 contains 13 residues. Looked up from germline, CDR1 is LGHDT and CDR2 is YNNKEL (reference sequence). V lost 3 bases to trimming and J lost 6 bases, with 12 bases between them. This chain's CDR3 is CASSQLLASEQYF. In nucleotides, the CDR3 is TGTGCCAGCAGCCAGTTACTAGCTTCCGAGCAGTACTTC.

This clone was counted once. The CDR3 reads CASRTTGAGGYTF. In DNA, the CDR3 is TGTGCCAGCAGGACAACAGGGGCGGGGGGCTACACCTTC. This chain connects TRBV6-5 to TRBJ1-2, with 7 bases matching TRBD1. Germline CDR1 and CDR2: MNHEY and SVGAGI. After removal of 6 bases from V and 8 bases from J, the junction contained 9 bases not matched to a gene. The CDR3 has 13 amino acids.

CDR3 loop: CASSLAVGGGPADTQYF. Written as DNA, the CDR3 is TGTGCCAGCAGCTTAGCAGTAGGGGGAGGGCCGGCAGATACGCAGTATTTT. J is TRBJ2-3 and V is TRBV7-9, with D tentatively TRBD2 (7 bases). From germline, CDR1 is SEHNR and CDR2 FQNEAQ (reference sequence). V was pared by 0 bases and J by 4 bases, with 17 bases between. The CDR3 has 17 residues.

J is TRBJ2-7 and V is TRBV5-1, with 13 bases aligning to TRBD2. The CDR3 contains 16 residues. Trimming took 4 bases from V and 0 from J; bases not matched to a gene: 4. CDR1 SGHRS and CDR2 YFSETQ come from the germline V gene. Here the CDR3 DNA reads TGCGCCAGCAGCCCCGGACTAGCGGGAGTCTCCTACGAGCAGTACTTC. Translating gives CASSPGLAGVSYEQYF.

The V and J genes are TRBV30 and TRBJ2-7; TRBD2 matches at 10 bases. V gave up 3 bases and J gave up 2 bases; unmatched junction bases: 7. CDR3 length: 15 amino acids. Germline CDR1 and CDR2: GTSNPN and SVGIG (reference sequence). DNA for the CDR3: TGTGCCTGGAGGGCGGGACTAGCGCCCACCTACGAGCAGTACTTC. As protein: CAWRAGLAPTYEQYF.

The genes are TRBV18 and TRBJ2-5; a weak D match, TRBD2 (6 bases). V lost 0 bases, J lost 4 bases, and 9 bases lay in between. CDR1 is KGHSH, CDR2 LQKENI, per germline. The CDR3 has 14 amino acids. CDR3 region: CASSPPGGGETQYF. The DNA of the CDR3 is TGTGCCAGCTCACCACCGGGGGGAGGAGAGACCCAGTACTTC.

The rearrangement links TRBV27 to TRBJ1-5; 12 positions match TRBD1. The V gene end was trimmed by 5 bases and the J gene end by 6 bases; junction bases not matched to a gene: 2. CDR1 MNHEY and CDR2 SMNVEV come from the germline V gene (reference sequence). The CDR3 has 14 residues. The CDR3 is CASSTGQGAQPQHF. The CDR3 DNA sequence: TGTGCCAGCAGTACGGGACAGGGGGCTCAGCCCCAGCATTTT.

This clone has just one count. This chain uses TRBV5-1 with TRBJ2-5; D uncertain. Germline loops: CDR1 SGHRS, CDR2 YFSETQ. V was shortened by 3 bases and J by 9 bases, with 12 bases between the two germline ends. CDR3 length: 12 amino acids. For the CDR3, the DNA is TGCGCCAGCAGCTACGATGAGCTTTCCCAGTACTTC. Its translation: CASSYDELSQYF.

This chain connects TRBV7-2 to TRBJ2-5, with D possibly TRBD2 on 5 matching bases. This CDR3 is 14 amino acids long. The V gene lost 1 base and the J gene lost 5 bases, with 11 bases spanning the gap. Germline V gene lookup returns CDR1 SGHTA and CDR2 FQGNSA. Here the CDR3 DNA reads TGTGCCAGCAGCTTAGAACTAGTTGGGGAGACCCAGTACTTC. It yields the protein CASSLELVGETQYF.